The present T cell receptor (beta chain) was sequenced within a study of glioma-infiltrating T cells. Study observations and caveats: Only very few CDR3 sequences appeared in both tissue and blood. Non-neoplastic patients had below-expected tissue-blood divergence, while all gliomas exceeded expectation.

The CDR3 has 14 residues. Trimming stripped 5 bases from V and 0 bases from J, with 13 bases between. Germline-derived CDR1 and CDR2 are DFQATT and SNEGSKA (reference sequence). Amplification of TCR alpha and beta CDR3 regions from RNA used iRepertoire nested multiplex PCR. Input was about 85-450 ng of tissue mRNA or PBMC total RNA. MiXCR, applied by TCRdb to the multiplex PCR reads, yields one record per CDR3 protein. The table shows some 150,000 distinct CDR3 sequences, with around 40% occurring only once. This clonotype was recorded a few times. Its matching antigen is unknown. The sequenced material came from glioma tissue, nonneoplastic brain tissue, or PBMCs (not recorded which). V is TRBV20-1 and J is TRBJ1-2, with D perhaps TRBD1 (6 bases). This clonotype originated in a human donor with low-grade glioma or glioblastoma, undergoing nonglioma brain surgery, or in good health (not recorded which). CDR3 amino acids: CSAGGDTANYGYTF. The CDR3 region has the DNA TGCAGTGCTGGGGGGGACACCGCTAACTATGGCTACACCTTC.